These 5 T cell receptor beta chains originate from one sample sequenced in a study of TET2 disruption in CD19-targeted CAR T cells. The treatment: autologous CTL019 cells: CD19 CAR with 4-1BB and CD3 zeta domains. Data came from immunoSEQ multiplex PCR; TCRdb stores just in-frame clones and leaves some out. This table holds hundreds of clones. The starting material was peripheral blood, obtained from a patient treated with CD19 CAR T cells. These receptors were collected from a man aged 70-80 years with chronic lymphocytic leukemia.

This clone is identified as medium-sized from frequency. The CDR3 end is not reached by the read, which stops 3 residues before it; the germline J gene fills it in. This chain links TRBV7-3 with TRBJ2-2; 7 bases match TRBD1. The CDR3 spans 14 residues. J gave up 9 bases and V 3 bases, and 7 bases lay outside the gene matches. Germline CDR1 is SGHTA and CDR2 is FQGTGA. The CDR3 here is CASSFGQGDRELFF. The CDR3 DNA, read in part, is TGTGCCAGCAGCTTCGGGCAGGGGGACAGGGAG.

This clone is called medium-sized (0.01 to 0.1%) based on its frequency. The CDR3 extends 3 residues past the end of the read, so its final part is completed from the germline J gene. This chain joins TRBV5-8 and TRBJ1-5; no clear D. The V and J ends lost 4 bases and 0 bases respectively, with 11 bases between them. The CDR3 covers 15 residues. Germline CDR1 is SGHTS and CDR2 is YDEGEE. CDR3 bases read: TGTGCCAGCAGCCTCGGGGAGAATAGCAATCAGCCC. It encodes CASSLGENSNQP. From start to end, the CDR3 is CASSLGENSNQPQHF.

According to its frequency, this clone is medium-sized. The sequenced fragment ends 3 residues before the CDR3 boundary, so the rest is inferred from the germline J gene. The genes are TRBV20-1 and TRBJ2-7, with TRBD1 matching over 7 bases. V dropped 3 bases and J dropped 6; count of bases not matched to a gene: 11. This CDR3 is built from 14 residues. CDR1 DFQATT and CDR2 SNEGSKA come from the germline V gene (reference sequence). CDR3 residues: CSARRGPTGSEQYF. The sequenced CDR3 bases are TGCAGTGCTAGGAGGGGACCGACAGGGTCCGAG.

This clone ranks as medium-sized in terms of frequency. The read finishes 3 residues shy of the CDR3 end, and the germline J gene is used to complete it. V is TRBV18 and J is TRBJ1-3; perhaps TRBD1 as D (5 bases). CDR1 and CDR2 (germline): KGHSH, LQKENI. The ends were cut back, 3 bases at V and 2 bases at J, with 8 bases in the middle. The CDR3 length is 14 residues. Incomplete CDR3 DNA: TGTGCCAGCTCACCGGGCAGGGCTGGAAACACC. It encodes CASSPGRAGNT. The CDR3 in full is CASSPGRAGNTIYF.

This clone shows up as medium-sized (0.01 to 0.1%) by frequency. The read gets to within 3 residues of the CDR3 end, and the germline J gene fills in the rest. The chain employs TRBV18 and TRBJ2-7; perhaps TRBD1 as D (5 bases). This CDR3 has 12 amino acids. From germline, CDR1 is KGHSH and CDR2 LQKENI. V was pared by 3 bases and J by 6 bases, with 9 bases between. Incomplete CDR3 DNA: TGTGCCAGCTCACCGACAGACGTCGAG. Protein: CASSPTDVE. The CDR3, in full, reads CASSPTDVEQYF.